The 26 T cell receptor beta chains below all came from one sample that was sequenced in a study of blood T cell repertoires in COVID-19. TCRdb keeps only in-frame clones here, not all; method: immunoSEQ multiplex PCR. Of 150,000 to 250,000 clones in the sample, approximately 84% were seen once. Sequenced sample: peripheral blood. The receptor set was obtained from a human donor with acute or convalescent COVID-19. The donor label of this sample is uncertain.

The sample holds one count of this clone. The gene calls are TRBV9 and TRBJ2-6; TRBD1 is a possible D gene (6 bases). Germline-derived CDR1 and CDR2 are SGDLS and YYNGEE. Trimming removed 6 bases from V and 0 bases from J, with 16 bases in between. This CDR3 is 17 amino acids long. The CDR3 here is CASMNTVGHSGANVLTF. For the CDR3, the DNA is TGTGCCAGCATGAATACAGTGGGACACTCTGGGGCCAACGTCCTGACTTTC.

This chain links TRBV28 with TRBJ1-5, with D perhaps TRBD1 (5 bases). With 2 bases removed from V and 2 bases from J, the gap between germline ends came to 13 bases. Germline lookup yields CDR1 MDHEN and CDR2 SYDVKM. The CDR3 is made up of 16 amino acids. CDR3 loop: CASSLDRGMGNQPQHF. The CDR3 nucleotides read TGTGCCAGCAGTTTAGATCGGGGGATGGGCAATCAGCCCCAGCATTTT.

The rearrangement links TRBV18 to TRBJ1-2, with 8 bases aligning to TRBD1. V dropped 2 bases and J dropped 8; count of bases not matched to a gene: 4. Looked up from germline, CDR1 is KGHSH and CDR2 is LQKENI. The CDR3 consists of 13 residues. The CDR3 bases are TGTGCCAGCTCACCAATGACAGGGGAAGGCTACACCTTC. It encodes CASSPMTGEGYTF.

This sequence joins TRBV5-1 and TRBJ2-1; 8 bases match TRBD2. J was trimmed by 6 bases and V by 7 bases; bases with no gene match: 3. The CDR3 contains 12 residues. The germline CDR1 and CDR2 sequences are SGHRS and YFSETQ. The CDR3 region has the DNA TGCGCCAGCTCCGGGAGGGGCAATGAGCAGTTCTTC. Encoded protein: CASSGRGNEQFF.

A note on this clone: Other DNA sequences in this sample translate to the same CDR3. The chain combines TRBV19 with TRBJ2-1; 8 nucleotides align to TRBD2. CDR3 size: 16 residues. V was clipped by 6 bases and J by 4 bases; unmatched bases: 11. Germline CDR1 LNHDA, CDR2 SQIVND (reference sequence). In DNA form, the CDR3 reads TGTGCCAGTAGCCAAAGGGGGGCTAGCGGGTACAATGAGCAGTTCTTC. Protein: CASSQRGASGYNEQFF.

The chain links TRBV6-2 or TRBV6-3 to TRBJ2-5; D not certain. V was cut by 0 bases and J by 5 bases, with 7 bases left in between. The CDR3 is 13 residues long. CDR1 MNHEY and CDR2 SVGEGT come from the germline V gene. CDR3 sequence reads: CASSYSYWETQYF. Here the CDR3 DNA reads TGTGCCAGCAGTTACTCGTACTGGGAGACCCAGTACTTC.

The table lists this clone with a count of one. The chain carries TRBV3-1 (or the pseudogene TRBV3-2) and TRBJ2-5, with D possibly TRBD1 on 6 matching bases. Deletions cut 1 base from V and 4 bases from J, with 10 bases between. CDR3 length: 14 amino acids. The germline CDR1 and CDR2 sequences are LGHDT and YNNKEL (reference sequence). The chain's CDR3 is CASSQATGIETQYF. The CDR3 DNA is TGTGCCAGCAGCCAAGCGACAGGTATAGAGACCCAGTACTTC.

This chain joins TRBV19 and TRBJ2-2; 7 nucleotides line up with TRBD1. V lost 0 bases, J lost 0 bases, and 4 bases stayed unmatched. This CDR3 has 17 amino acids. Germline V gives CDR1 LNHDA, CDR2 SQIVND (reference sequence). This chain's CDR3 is CASSIDAGTANTGELFF. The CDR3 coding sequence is TGTGCCAGTAGTATAGATGCTGGGACAGCGAACACCGGGGAGCTGTTTTTT.

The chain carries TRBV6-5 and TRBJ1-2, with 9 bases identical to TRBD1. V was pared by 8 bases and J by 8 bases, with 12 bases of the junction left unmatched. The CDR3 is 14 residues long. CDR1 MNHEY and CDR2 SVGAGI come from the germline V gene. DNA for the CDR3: TGTGCCAGCTCTGTTCGGGACAGGGCGGGGGGCTACACCTTC. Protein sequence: CASSVRDRAGGYTF.

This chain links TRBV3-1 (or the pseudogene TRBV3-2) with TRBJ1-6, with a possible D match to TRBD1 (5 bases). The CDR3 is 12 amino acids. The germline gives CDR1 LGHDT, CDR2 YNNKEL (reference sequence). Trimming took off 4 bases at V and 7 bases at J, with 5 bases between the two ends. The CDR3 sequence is CASSPGNSPLHF. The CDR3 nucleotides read TGTGCCAGCAGCCCAGGGAATTCACCCCTCCACTTT.

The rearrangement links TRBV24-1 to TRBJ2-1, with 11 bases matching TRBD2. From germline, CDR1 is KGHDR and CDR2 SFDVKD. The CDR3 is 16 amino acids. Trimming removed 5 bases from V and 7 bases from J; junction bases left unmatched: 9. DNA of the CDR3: TGTGCCACCAGTGCCGCGACTAGCGGGAACGGGAATGAGCAGTTCTTC. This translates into CATSAATSGNGNEQFF.

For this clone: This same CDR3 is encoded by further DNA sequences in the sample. Written as DNA, the CDR3 is TGTGCCACCAGCCGCCGGGGGTCTGGGGCCAACGTCCTGACTTTC. Translated, it gives CATSRRGSGANVLTF. The rearrangement uses TRBV15 and TRBJ2-6; D is perhaps TRBD2 (6 bases). V was trimmed by 5 bases and J by 1 base, leaving 9 bases between them. The CDR3 loop spans 15 amino acids. The V gene's germline CDR1 is LNHNV and CDR2 YYDKDF (reference sequence).

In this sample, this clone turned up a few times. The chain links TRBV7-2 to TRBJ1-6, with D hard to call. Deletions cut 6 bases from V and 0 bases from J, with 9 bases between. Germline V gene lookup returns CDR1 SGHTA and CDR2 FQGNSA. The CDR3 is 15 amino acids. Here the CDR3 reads CASSSGSSYNSPLHF. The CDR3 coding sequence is TGTGCCAGCAGTTCGGGGAGCTCCTATAATTCACCCCTCCACTTT.

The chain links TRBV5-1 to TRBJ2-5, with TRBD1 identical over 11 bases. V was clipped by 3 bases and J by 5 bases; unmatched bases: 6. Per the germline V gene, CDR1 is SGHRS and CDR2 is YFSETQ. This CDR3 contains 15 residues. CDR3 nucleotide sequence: TGCGCCAGCAGCTCCGGGACAGGGGGAGGTGAGACCCAGTACTTC. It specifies CASSSGTGGGETQYF. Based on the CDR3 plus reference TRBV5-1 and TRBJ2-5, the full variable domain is KAGVTQTPRYLIKTRGQQVTLSCSPISGHRSVSWYQQTPGQGLQFLFEYFSETQRNKGNFPGRFSGRQFSNSRSEMNVSTLELGDSALYLCASSSGTGGGETQYFGPGTRLLVL.

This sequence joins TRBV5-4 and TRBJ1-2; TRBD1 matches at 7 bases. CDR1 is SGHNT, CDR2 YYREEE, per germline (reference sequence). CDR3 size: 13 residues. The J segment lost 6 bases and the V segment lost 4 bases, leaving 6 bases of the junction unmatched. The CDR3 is CASSPTGNHGYTF. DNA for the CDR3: TGTGCCAGCAGCCCGACAGGGAACCATGGCTACACCTTC.

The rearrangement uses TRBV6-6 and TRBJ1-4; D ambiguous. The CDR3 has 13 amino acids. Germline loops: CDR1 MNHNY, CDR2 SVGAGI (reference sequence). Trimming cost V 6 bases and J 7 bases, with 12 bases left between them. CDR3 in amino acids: CASRMELGEKLFF. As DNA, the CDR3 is TGTGCCAGCAGGATGGAGTTAGGTGAAAAACTGTTTTTT.

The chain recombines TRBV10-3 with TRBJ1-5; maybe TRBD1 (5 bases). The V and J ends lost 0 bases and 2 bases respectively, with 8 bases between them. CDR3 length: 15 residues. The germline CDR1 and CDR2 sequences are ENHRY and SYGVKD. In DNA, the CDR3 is TGTGCCATCAGTGAGTCGGGGCAGGGCAATCAGCCCCAGCATTTT. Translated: CAISESGQGNQPQHF.

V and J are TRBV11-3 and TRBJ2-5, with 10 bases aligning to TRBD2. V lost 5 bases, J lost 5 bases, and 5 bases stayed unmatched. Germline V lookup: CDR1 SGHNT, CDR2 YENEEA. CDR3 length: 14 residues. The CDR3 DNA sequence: TGTGCCAGCAGCCTGAGCGGGAGGGGTGAGACCCAGTACTTC. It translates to CASSLSGRGETQYF.

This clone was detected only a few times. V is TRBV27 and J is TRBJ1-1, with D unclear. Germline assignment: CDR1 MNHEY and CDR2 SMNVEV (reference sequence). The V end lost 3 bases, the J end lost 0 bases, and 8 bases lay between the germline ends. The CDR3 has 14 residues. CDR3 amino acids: CASSFIGMNTEAFF. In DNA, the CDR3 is TGTGCCAGCAGTTTTATCGGTATGAACACTGAAGCTTTCTTT.

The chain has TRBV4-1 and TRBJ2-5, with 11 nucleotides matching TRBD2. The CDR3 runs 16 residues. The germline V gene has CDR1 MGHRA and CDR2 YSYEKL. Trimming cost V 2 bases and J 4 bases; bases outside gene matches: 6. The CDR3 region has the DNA TGCGCCAGCAGCCAACTCGACGGACTAGCGGGAGAGACCCAGTACTTC. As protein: CASSQLDGLAGETQYF.

CDR3 amino acids: CASSPAATGAYEQYF. The DNA for the CDR3 is TGTGCCAGCAGCCCGGCCGCGACAGGGGCCTACGAGCAGTACTTC. The V call is TRBV11-3, the J call TRBJ2-7, with 8 positions matching TRBD1. The CDR3 runs 15 residues. Trimming removed 5 bases from V and 2 bases from J; junction bases left unmatched: 8. Germline values: CDR1 SGHNT, CDR2 YENEEA. Supplemented by reference TRBV11-3 and TRBJ2-7, the full variable domain reads EAGVVQSPRYKIIEKKQPVAFWCNPISGHNTLYWYLQNLGQGPELLIRYENEEAVDDSQLPKDRFSAERLKGVDSTLKIQPAELGDSAVYLCASSPAATGAYEQYFGPGTRLTVT.

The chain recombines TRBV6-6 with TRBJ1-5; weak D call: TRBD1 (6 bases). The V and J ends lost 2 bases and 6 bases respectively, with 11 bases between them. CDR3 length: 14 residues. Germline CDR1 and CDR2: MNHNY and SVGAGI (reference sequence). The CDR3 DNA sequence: TGTGCCAGCAGTTACGGGCAGGGGCTTCAGCCCCAGCATTTT. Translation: CASSYGQGLQPQHF.

The CDR3 loop is CASSLGGRGDTQYF. The CDR3 bases are TGTGCCAGCAGCTTGGGTGGCAGGGGGGATACGCAGTATTTT. This chain joins TRBV5-4 and TRBJ2-3, with 7 bases that match TRBD1. Germline V lookup: CDR1 SGHNT, CDR2 YYREEE (reference sequence). Unmatched junction bases numbered 4, after V lost 0 bases and J lost 6 bases. This CDR3 is 14 amino acids long.

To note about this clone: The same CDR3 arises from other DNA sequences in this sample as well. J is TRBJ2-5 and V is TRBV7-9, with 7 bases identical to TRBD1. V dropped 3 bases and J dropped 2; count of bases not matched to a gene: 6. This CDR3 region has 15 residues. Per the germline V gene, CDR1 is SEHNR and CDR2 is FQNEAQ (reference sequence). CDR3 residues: CASSFQRTGQETQYF. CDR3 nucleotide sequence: TGTGCCAGCAGCTTTCAGCGGACAGGACAAGAGACCCAGTACTTC.

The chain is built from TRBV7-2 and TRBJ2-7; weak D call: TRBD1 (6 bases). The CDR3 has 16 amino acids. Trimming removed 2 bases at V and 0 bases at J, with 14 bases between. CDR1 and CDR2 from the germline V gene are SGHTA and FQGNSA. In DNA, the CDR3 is TGTGCCAGCAGCTTAAATTGGGACACGAGCTCCTACGAGCAGTACTTC. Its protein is CASSLNWDTSSYEQYF. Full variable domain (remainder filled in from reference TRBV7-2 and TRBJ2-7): GAGVSQSPSNKVTEKGKDVELRCDPISGHTALYWYRQSLGQGLEFLIYFQGNSAPDKSGLPSDRFSAERTGGSVSTLTIQRTQQEDSAVYLCASSLNWDTSSYEQYFGPGTRLTVT.

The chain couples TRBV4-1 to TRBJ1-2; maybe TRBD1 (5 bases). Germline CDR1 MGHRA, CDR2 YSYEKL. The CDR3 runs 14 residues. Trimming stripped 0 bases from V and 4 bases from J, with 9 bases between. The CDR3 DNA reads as TGCGCCAGCAGCCAAGAGATACAGGTCTATGGCTACACCTTC. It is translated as CASSQEIQVYGYTF.